These 14 T cell receptor beta chains came from one sample sequenced in a study of blood T cell repertoires in COVID-19. The repertoire was sequenced with immunoSEQ multiplex PCR; TCRdb's copy has only in-frame clones and lacks some. Counted here are about 70,000 clones, 80% to 85% occurring once; the ten biggest clones make up 15% to 19%. Sequencing was carried out using peripheral blood. The receptors originated from a man aged 80 or over with acute or convalescent COVID-19.

The chain links TRBV6-1 to TRBJ2-5, with TRBD2 matching 7 bases. V was pared by 5 bases and J by 4 bases, with 4 bases of the junction left unmatched. This CDR3 is 13 amino acids long. The germline V gene encodes CDR1 MNHNS and CDR2 SASEGT. CDR3: CASSWGGGETQYF. The CDR3, as DNA: TGTGCCAGCAGTTGGGGGGGAGGAGAGACCCAGTACTTC.

The chain has TRBV15 and TRBJ2-7; D perhaps matches TRBD1 (5 bases). V was trimmed by 2 bases and J by 8 bases, leaving 10 bases between them. This CDR3 spans 12 amino acids. Germline V gene data show CDR1 as LNHNV and CDR2 as YYDKDF (reference sequence). DNA for the CDR3: TGTGCCACCAGCAGACAGGGTGCCCAGCAGTACTTC. Translating it yields CATSRQGAQQYF.

This clone was picked up many times. The DNA of the CDR3 is TGTGCCAGCAGTCCGGGACAGGAAAGGGATGGCTACACCTTC. This encodes CASSPGQERDGYTF. The rearrangement joins TRBV6-4 to TRBJ1-2; 8 bases fit TRBD1. After removal of 5 bases from V and 6 bases from J, the junction contained 8 bases not matched to a gene. The CDR3 sequence is 14 residues long. Germline V lookup: CDR1 MRHNA, CDR2 SNTAGT.

This chain joins TRBV4-1 and TRBJ1-1; 8 bases are a match to TRBD1. Germline trimming cut 3 bases from V and 0 bases from J; bases unmatched to any gene: 3. CDR1 is MGHRA and CDR2 is YSYEKL in the germline V gene. The CDR3 loop spans 15 amino acids. The CDR3 nucleotides are TGCGCCAGCAGCCAGAGGACAGGGATGAACACTGAAGCTTTCTTT. Translated: CASSQRTGMNTEAFF.

The chain carries TRBV18 and TRBJ1-5; 10 bases are a match to TRBD1. This CDR3 contains 14 residues. The V gene's germline CDR1 is KGHSH and CDR2 LQKENI. The V and J ends lost 4 bases and 7 bases, in that order; junction bases with no gene match: 4. CDR3 bases: TGTGCCAGCTCACAGGACAGGGGGAAGCAGCCCCAGCATTTT. Its protein product is CASSQDRGKQPQHF.

V gene TRBV19 combines with J gene TRBJ1-4; a possible D gene is TRBD1 (5 bases). The V gene's germline CDR1 is LNHDA and CDR2 SQIVND (reference sequence). V lost 5 bases and J 8 bases, leaving 21 bases between the germline ends. The length of the CDR3 is 16 residues. CDR3 DNA: TGTGCCAGTAGTGTGTCCACAGGAGGGCGAGGCGAAAAACTGTTTTTT. It yields the protein CASSVSTGGRGEKLFF.

This clone was observed a few times. The chain carries TRBV29-1 and TRBJ2-3, with TRBD2 matching over 7 bases. Germline V CDR1 and CDR2: SQVTM, ANQGSEA. This CDR3 comprises 14 residues. Trimming took 4 bases from V and 2 from J; bases not matched to a gene: 6. This CDR3 reads CSVGEGGITDTQYF. CDR3 coding DNA: TGCAGCGTTGGGGAGGGAGGAATCACAGATACGCAGTATTTT.

V is TRBV4-1 and J is TRBJ1-4; D remains unclear. The CDR3 consists of 14 residues. Looked up from germline, CDR1 is MGHRA and CDR2 is YSYEKL. V lost 1 base, J lost 3 bases, and 6 bases lay in between. Here the CDR3 reads CASSQARSNEKLFF. The CDR3 DNA follows: TGCGCCAGCAGCCAAGCCAGGTCTAATGAAAAACTGTTTTTT.

The V and J genes are TRBV9 and TRBJ2-2, with 9 bases that match TRBD1. The CDR3 extends over 15 amino acids. J lost 8 bases, V lost 3 bases, and 8 bases had no gene match. Germline lookup yields CDR1 SGDLS and CDR2 YYNGEE. This CDR3 reads CASSDIQGADGELFF. The CDR3 DNA sequence: TGTGCCAGCAGCGATATACAGGGGGCTGATGGGGAGCTGTTTTTT. Full variable domain (remainder filled in from reference TRBV9 and TRBJ2-2): DSGVTQTPKHLITATGQRVTLRCSPRSGDLSVYWYQQSLDQGLQFLIQYYNGEERAKGNILERFSAQQFPDLHSELNLSSLELGDSALYFCASSDIQGADGELFFGEGSRLTVL.

The rearrangement joins TRBV10-3 to TRBJ1-1, with unresolved D. Per germline, CDR1 ENHRY and CDR2 SYGVKD. The ends were cut back, 9 bases at V and 6 bases at J, with 17 bases in the middle. The CDR3 is 13 amino acids. CDR3 sequence: CAMSPLAGSEAFF. The CDR3 DNA reads TGTGCCATGAGCCCCCTTGCTGGTTCTGAAGCTTTCTTT.

V is TRBV7-2 and J is TRBJ1-4; D perhaps matches TRBD1 (6 bases). In germline, CDR1 is SGHTA, CDR2 FQGNSA. Trimming took 8 bases from V and 3 from J, leaving 16 bases between them. CDR3 length equals 15 residues. The CDR3 DNA follows: TGTGCCAGCGGTACAGGGAACGGGGCTAATGAAAAACTGTTTTTT. It encodes CASGTGNGANEKLFF. The full variable domain, in which reference TRBV7-2 and TRBJ1-4 provide the parts outside the CDR3, is GAGVSQSPSNKVTEKGKDVELRCDPISGHTALYWYRQSLGQGLEFLIYFQGNSAPDKSGLPSDRFSAERTGGSVSTLTIQRTQQEDSAVYLCASGTGNGANEKLFFGSGTQLSVL.

J is TRBJ2-1 and V is TRBV5-5; 10 nucleotides align to TRBD2. Germline CDR1 is SGHKS and CDR2 is YYEKEE (reference sequence). This CDR3 comprises 15 residues. The junction had 5 bases not matched to a gene; V was cut back by 4 bases and J by 4 bases. Here the CDR3 reads CASSLLAGAYNEQFF. In DNA, the CDR3 is TGTGCCAGCAGCCTGCTAGCGGGGGCTTACAATGAGCAGTTCTTC. Together with reference TRBV5-5 and TRBJ2-1, the CDR3 gives the full variable domain: DAGVTQSPTHLIKTRGQQVTLRCSPISGHKSVSWYQQVLGQGPQFIFQYYEKEERGRGNFPDRFSARQFPNYSSELNVNALLLGDSALYLCASSLLAGAYNEQFFGPGTRLTVL.

This clone occurred once. The chain joins TRBV14 to TRBJ2-1; 8 nucleotides align to TRBD2. J gave up 2 bases and V 1 base, and 1 base lay outside the gene matches. Per germline, CDR1 SGHDN and CDR2 FVKESK. CDR3 length: 15 amino acids. In DNA, the CDR3 is TGTGCCAGCAGCCAAGCGCGGGGGGCCTACAATGAGCAGTTCTTC. Translation: CASSQARGAYNEQFF.

The V and J genes are TRBV5-1 and TRBJ2-1; the D is unclear. Germline CDR1 reads SGHRS; CDR2 reads YFSETQ. The V gene lost 1 base and the J gene lost 8 bases, with 19 bases spanning the gap. The CDR3 loop spans 16 amino acids. CDR3 in DNA: TGCGCCAGCAGCTTGCGTCCGATGCTTAGCATAGATGAGCAGTTCTTC. This sequence encodes CASSLRPMLSIDEQFF.